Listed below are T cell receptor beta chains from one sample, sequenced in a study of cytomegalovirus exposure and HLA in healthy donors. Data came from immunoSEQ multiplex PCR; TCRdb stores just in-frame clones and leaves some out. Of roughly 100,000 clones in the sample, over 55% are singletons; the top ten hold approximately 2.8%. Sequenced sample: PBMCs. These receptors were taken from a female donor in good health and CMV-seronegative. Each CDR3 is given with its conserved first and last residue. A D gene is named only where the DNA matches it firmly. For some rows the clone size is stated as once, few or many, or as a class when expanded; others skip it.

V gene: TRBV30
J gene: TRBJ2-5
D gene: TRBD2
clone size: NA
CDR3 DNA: TGTGCCTGGAGTGCAACCGGCGGGAGCGGAGAGACCCAGTACTTC
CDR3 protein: CAWSATGGSGETQYF

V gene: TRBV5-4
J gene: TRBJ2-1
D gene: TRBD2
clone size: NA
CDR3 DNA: TGTGCCAGCAGCTTACTATTAGCGGGAGCAAATGAGCAGTTCTTC
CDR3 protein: CASSLLLAGANEQFF

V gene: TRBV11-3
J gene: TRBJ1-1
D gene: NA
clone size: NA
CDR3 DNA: TGTGCCAGCAGCTTAGTTGGACAGCAGAACACTGAAGCTTTCTTT
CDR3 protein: CASSLVGQQNTEAFF

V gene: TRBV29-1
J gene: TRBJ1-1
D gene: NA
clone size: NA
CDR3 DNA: TGCAGCGTACGACAGAGTAGGGGTGAAGCTTTCTTT
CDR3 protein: CSVRQSRGEAFF

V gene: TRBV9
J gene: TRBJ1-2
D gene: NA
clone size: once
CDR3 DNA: TGTGCCAGCAGCGTAGGATCAAATGCTATTCTTTATGGCTACACCTTC
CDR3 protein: CASSVGSNAILYGYTF

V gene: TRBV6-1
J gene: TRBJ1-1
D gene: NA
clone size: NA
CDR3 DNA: TGTGCCAGCAGTGGAACAGGGAGAAACACTGAAGCTTTCTTT
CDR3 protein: CASSGTGRNTEAFF

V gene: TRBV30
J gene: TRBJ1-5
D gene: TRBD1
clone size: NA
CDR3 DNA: TGTGCCTGGGGACAGGGGGCCTATCAGCCCCAGCATTTT
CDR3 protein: CAWGQGAYQPQHF

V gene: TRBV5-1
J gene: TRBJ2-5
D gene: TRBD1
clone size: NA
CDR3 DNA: TGCGCCAGCAGCTTGGGGACAGGCCAGGAGACCCAGTACTTC
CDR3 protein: CASSLGTGQETQYF

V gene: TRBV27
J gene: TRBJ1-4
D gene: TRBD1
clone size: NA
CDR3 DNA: TGTGCCAGCAGTCGGGGACGCACAGGGGACGATAATGAAAAACTGTTTTTT
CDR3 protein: CASSRGRTGDDNEKLFF

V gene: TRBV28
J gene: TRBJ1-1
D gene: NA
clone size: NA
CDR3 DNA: TGTGCCAGCAGTTTAAGAAACTTCATGAACACTGAAGCTTTCTTT
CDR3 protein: CASSLRNFMNTEAFF

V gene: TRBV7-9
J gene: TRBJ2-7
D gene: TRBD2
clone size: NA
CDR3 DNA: TGTGCCAGCAGCCAAGCTGGGAGTAGCGGGCGGCTAGCCCCCTACGAGCAGTACTTC
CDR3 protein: CASSQAGSSGRLAPYEQYF

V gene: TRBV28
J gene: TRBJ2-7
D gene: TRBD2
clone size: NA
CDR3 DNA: TGTGCCAGCAGGCCCAGGGAAGCGGGAGGTCACTACGAGCAGTACTTC
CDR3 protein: CASRPREAGGHYEQYF

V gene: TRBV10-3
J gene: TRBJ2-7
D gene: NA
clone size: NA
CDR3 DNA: TGTGCCATCAGTAGAATGAGCTCCTACGAGCAGTACTTC
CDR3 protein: CAISRMSSYEQYF

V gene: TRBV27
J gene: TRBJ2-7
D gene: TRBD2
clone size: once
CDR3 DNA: TGTGCCAGCAGTTTATTTGCGGGGGGTGGTAAGGGTCGGGAGCAGTACTTC
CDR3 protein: CASSLFAGGGKGREQYF

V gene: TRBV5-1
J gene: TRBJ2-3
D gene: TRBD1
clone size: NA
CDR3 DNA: TGCGCCAGCAGCTTCGATACAGGGGGCGAGGGCACAGATACGCAGTATTTT
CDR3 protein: CASSFDTGGEGTDTQYF

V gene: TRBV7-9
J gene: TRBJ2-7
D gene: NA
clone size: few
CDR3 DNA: TGTGCCAGCAGCGCCGCGGGACAGTGGTACGAGCAGTACTTC
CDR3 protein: CASSAAGQWYEQYF

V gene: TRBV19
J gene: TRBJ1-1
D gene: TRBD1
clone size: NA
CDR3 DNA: TGTGCCAGCCGTATGACAGGGGGCACTGAAGCTTTCTTT
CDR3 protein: CASRMTGGTEAFF

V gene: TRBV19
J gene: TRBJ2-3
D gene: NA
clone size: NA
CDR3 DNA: TGTGCCAGTGTTGATGCAGGAAGCACAGATACGCAGTATTTT
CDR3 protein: CASVDAGSTDTQYF

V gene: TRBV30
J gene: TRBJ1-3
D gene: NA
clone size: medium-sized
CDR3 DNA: TGTGCCTGGAATAGGCTAAGGGGCGGAAACACCATATATTTT
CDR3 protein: CAWNRLRGGNTIYF

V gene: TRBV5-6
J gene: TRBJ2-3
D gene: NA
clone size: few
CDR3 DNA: TGTGCCAGCAGCTTGGGAACCCGGGACACAGATACGCAGTATTTT
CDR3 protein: CASSLGTRDTDTQYF

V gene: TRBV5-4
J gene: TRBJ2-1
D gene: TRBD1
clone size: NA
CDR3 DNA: TGTGCCAGCAACCGATGGGCGGACAGGGGATTTGGTGAGCAGTTCTTC
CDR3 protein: CASNRWADRGFGEQFF

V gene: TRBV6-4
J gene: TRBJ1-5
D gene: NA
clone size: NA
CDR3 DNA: TGTGCCAGCAGTGAGGGGACATCCCAGCCCCAGCATTTT
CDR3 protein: CASSEGTSQPQHF

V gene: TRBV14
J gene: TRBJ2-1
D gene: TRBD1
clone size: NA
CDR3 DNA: TGTGCCAGCAGCCAAGTCGCAGGGGGCTCCTACAATGAGCAGTTCTTC
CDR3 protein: CASSQVAGGSYNEQFF

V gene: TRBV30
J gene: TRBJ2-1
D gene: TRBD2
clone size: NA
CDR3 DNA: TGTGCCTGGAGTCCAACGGGACTAGGAGATGAGCAGTTCTTC
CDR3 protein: CAWSPTGLGDEQFF

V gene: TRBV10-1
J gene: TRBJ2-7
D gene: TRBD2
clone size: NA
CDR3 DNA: TGCGCCAGCAGTGATCAACGGGAGGCTGCCTACGAGCAGTACTTC
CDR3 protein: CASSDQREAAYEQYF

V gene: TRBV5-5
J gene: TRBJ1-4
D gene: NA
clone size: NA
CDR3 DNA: TGTGCCAGCAGCTCCCCGGGACTCCCGGGTGAGGATGAAAAACTGTTTTTT
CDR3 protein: CASSSPGLPGEDEKLFF

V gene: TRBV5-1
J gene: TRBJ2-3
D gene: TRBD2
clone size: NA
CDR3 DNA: TGCGCCAGCAGCTTCGGTTTTGTTAGCGGGAGTTCAGATACGCAGTATTTT
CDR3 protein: CASSFGFVSGSSDTQYF

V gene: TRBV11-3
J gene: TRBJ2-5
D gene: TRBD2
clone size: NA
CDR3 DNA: TGTGCCAGCAGCTTAGGCGGGAGGGGCGACGAGACCCAGTACTTC
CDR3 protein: CASSLGGRGDETQYF

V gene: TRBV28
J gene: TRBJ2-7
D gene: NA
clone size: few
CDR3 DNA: TGTGCCAGCAGTCGCAGCCGGGACGAGCAGTACTTC
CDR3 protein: CASSRSRDEQYF

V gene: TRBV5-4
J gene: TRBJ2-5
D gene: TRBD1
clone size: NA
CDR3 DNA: TGTGCCAGCAGCTTGGACCAGGGGGAACTAATGAAGACCCAGTACTTC
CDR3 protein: CASSLDQGELMKTQYF

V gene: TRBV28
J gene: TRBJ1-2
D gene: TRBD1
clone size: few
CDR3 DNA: TGTGCCAGCAGCAGGGACAGCAAAGATGGCTACACCTTC
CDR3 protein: CASSRDSKDGYTF

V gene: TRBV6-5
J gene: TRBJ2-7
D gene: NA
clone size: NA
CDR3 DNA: TGTGCCAGCACCGGAGACAGGACCCCCTACGAGCAGTACTTC
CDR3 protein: CASTGDRTPYEQYF

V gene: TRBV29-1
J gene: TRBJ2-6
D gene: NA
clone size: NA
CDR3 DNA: TGCAGCGTTGACTCCGGGGCCAACGTCCTGACTTTC
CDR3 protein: CSVDSGANVLTF

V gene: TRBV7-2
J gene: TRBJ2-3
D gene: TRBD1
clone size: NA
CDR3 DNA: TGTGCCAGCAGCTTCGACAGGGGTAACACAGATACGCAGTATTTT
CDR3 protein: CASSFDRGNTDTQYF

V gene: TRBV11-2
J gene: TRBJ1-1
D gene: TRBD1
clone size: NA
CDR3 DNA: TGTGCCAGCAGCTTCGTGGGGACAGGGAACACTGAAGCTTTCTTT
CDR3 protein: CASSFVGTGNTEAFF

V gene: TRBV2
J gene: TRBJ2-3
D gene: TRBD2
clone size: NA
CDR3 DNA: TGTGCCAGCAGCGCCGGGACTAGCGGCACAGATACGCAGTATTTT
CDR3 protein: CASSAGTSGTDTQYF

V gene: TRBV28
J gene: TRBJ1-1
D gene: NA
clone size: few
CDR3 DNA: TGTGCCAGCAGTTCCCCCGGGAAGGTTGGGTACACTGAAGCTTTCTTT
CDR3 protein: CASSSPGKVGYTEAFF

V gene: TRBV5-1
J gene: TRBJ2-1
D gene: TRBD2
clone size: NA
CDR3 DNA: TGCGCCAGCAGCTTGTGGGGGACTAGCGGGGATTACAATGAGCAGTTCTTC
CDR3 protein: CASSLWGTSGDYNEQFF

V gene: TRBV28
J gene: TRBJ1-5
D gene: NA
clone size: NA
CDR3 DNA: TGTGCCAGCAGCGTCAAGCTTCTCAATCAGCCCCAGCATTTT
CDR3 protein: CASSVKLLNQPQHF

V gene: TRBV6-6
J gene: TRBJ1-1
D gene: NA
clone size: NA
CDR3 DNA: TGTGCCAGCACTGAGGACAGAGGGCCCACTGAAGCTTTCTTT
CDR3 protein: CASTEDRGPTEAFF

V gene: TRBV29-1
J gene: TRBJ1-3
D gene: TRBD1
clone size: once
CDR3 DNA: TGCAGCGTTGCGGACAGGGGCGGAAACACCATATATTTT
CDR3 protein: CSVADRGGNTIYF

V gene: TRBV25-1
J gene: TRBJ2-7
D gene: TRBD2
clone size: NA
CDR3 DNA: TGTGCCAGCAGTTCAACCGGGACTAAATTCTCCGAGCAGTACTTC
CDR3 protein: CASSSTGTKFSEQYF

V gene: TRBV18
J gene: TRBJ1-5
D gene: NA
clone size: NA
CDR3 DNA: TGTGCCAGCTCGCTTGCGACTGCTACTAATGGAAATCAGCCCCAGCATTTT
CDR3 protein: CASSLATATNGNQPQHF

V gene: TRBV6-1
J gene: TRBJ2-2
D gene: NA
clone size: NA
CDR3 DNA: TGTGCCGGACACAGGGCGAACACCGGGGAGCTGTTTTTT
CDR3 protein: CAGHRANTGELFF

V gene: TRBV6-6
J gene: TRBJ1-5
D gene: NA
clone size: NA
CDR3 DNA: TGTGCCAGCAGTTACTCGCAGGGAGGGAATCAGCCCCAGCATTTT
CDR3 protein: CASSYSQGGNQPQHF

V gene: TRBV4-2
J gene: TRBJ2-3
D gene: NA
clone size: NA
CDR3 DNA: TGTGCCAGCAGCCAAGAAAAATTGGGGCGCCGGACACGGGATACGCAGTATTTT
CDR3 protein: CASSQEKLGRRTRDTQYF

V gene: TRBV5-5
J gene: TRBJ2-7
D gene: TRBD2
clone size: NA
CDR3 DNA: TGTGCCAGCAGACGGCGGGGGACTAGCGGAAGCTCCTACGAGCAGTACTTC
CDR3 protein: CASRRRGTSGSSYEQYF

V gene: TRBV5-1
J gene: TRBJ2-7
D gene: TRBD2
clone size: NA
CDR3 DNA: TGCGCCAGCAGCTTGGGGGTAGCGGGAGTCGGGGAGCAGTACTTC
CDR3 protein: CASSLGVAGVGEQYF

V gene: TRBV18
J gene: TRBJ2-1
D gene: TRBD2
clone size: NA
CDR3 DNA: TGTGCCAGCTCAGAACTAGCGGGAGCATACAATGAGCAGTTCTTC
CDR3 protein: CASSELAGAYNEQFF

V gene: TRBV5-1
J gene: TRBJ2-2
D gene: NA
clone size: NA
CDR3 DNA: TGCGCCAGCAGCTTGGAAGAATTTTGGAGCACCGGGGAGCTGTTTTTT
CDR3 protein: CASSLEEFWSTGELFF

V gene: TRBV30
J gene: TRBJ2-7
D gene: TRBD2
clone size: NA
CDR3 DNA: TGTGCCTGGAGTGGGCTAGCGGAATACGAGCAGTACTTC
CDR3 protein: CAWSGLAEYEQYF

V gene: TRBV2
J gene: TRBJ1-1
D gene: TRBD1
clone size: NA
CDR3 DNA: TGTGCCAGCAATACGGACAGGAATTTCGGGGGTGCTTTCTTT
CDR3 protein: CASNTDRNFGGAFF

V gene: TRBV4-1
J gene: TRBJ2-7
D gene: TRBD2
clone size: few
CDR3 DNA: TGCGCCAGCAGCCATATAGCGGGAACGTCCTACGAGCAGTACTTC
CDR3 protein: CASSHIAGTSYEQYF

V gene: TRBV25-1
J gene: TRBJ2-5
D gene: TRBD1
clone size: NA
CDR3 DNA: TGTGCCAGCAGTTGGACAGGGGAGACCCAGTACTTC
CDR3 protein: CASSWTGETQYF

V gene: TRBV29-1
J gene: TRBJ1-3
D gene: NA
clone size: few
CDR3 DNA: TGCAGCGCAAGACTTGGAAACACCATATATTTT
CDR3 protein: CSARLGNTIYF

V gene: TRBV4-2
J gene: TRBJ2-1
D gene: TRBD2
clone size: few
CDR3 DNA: TGTGCCAGCAGCCCCGGGGGGGGACTAGCGTCAGATGAGCAGTTCTTC
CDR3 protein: CASSPGGGLASDEQFF

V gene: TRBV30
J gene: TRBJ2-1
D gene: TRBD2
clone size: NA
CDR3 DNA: TGTGCCTGGACCAAATTTAGCGGGGGGTCCTACAATGAGCAGTTCTTC
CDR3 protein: CAWTKFSGGSYNEQFF

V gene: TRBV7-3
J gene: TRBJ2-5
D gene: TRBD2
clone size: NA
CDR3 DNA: TGTGCCAGCAGCCCGAGAAGCGGGAGGCGAGAGACCCAGTACTTC
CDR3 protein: CASSPRSGRRETQYF